This T cell receptor beta chain was identified in a study of T cells in Graves' hyperthyroidism and ophthalmopathy. Study results and caveats: Among clonotypes expanded in thyroid above 0.001, most were also found in blood. In the analysis, a 13 V-J model separated ophthalmopathy from stable hyperthyroidism.

The diagnostic basis comprised clinical symptoms, serum thyroxine and TRAb, thyroid ultrasound and orbital computed tomography. RNA transcripts were the template for amplifying TCR beta CDR3 regions. The TCR CDR3 first-round RT-PCR relied on the HTBI primer set. TCRdb processed the multiplex PCR reads anew with MiXCR; each CDR3 protein has one entry. Found here are 500,000 to 650,000 distinct CDR3 sequences, approximately 20% of them singletons; the top ten hold roughly 47%. As for this clonotype: The antigen is not known.

This CDR3 has 15 residues. Germline CDR1 is MNHEY and CDR2 is SVGAGI. Trimming stripped 0 bases from V and 8 bases from J, with 14 bases between. The sequencing input was blood. The sequence was collected from a man in his forties with Graves' ophthalmopathy. The rearrangement joins TRBV6-5 to TRBJ2-1, with D possibly TRBD2 on 6 matching bases. Here the CDR3 reads CASSYSGTALDEQFF. The CDR3 nucleotides are TGTGCCAGCAGTTACTCAGGGACTGCCTTAGATGAGCAGTTCTTC.